The 25 T cell receptor beta chains presented below share a single source sample, sequenced in a study of blood T cell repertoires in COVID-19. Repertoires were generated with immunoSEQ multiplex PCR, while TCRdb's copy carries only in-frame clones and drops some. The sample lists over 110,000 clones, about 91% seen once, with 28% in the top ten. The specimen sequenced was peripheral blood. The origin of the receptors is a human donor in a cohort sampled during active COVID-19.

The chain carries TRBV7-3 and TRBJ2-5; a possible D gene is TRBD1 (5 bases). The V end was cut by 3 bases, the J end by 3 bases, with 8 bases between. CDR3 size: 13 residues. Germline V gene lookup returns CDR1 SGHTA and CDR2 FQGTGA. CDR3 residues: CASSFSREETQYF. The DNA for the CDR3 is TGTGCCAGCAGCTTTTCCAGGGAAGAGACCCAGTACTTC.

The V and J genes are TRBV29-1 and TRBJ2-1, with 10 positions matching TRBD1. Germline CDR1 SQVTM, CDR2 ANQGSEA. The J segment lost 7 bases and the V segment lost 8 bases, leaving 8 bases of the junction unmatched. The CDR3 consists of 13 residues. The CDR3 bases are TGCAGCTCCCGGGACAGGGGAACAAATGAGCAGTTCTTC. This codes for CSSRDRGTNEQFF.

The chain joins TRBV19 to TRBJ2-7; 7 bases match TRBD1. This CDR3 has 14 amino acids. The germline CDR1 and CDR2 sequences are LNHDA and SQIVND (reference sequence). The trim removed 7 bases at V and 6 bases at J, leaving 12 bases unmatched. CDR3 DNA sequence: TGTGCCAGTAATAGTCAGGGGGTGCGTGGCGAGCAGTACTTC. Translation gives CASNSQGVRGEQYF.

As for this clone: Other DNA sequences from this sample encode an identical CDR3 as well. This chain connects TRBV2 to TRBJ2-3, with a possible D match to TRBD1 (6 bases). CDR1 is SNHLY and CDR2 is FYNNEI in the germline V gene. V was pared by 1 base and J by 1 base, with 9 bases between. The CDR3 loop spans 15 amino acids. CDR3 sequence (DNA): TGTGCCAGCAGTGAAGGGGCAGGGGGCACAGATACGCAGTATTTT. Its translation: CASSEGAGGTDTQYF.

The chain recombines TRBV7-9 with TRBJ2-6; D possibly corresponds to TRBD1 (6 bases). The germline V gene encodes CDR1 SEHNR and CDR2 FQNEAQ (reference sequence). This CDR3 has 16 residues. V was clipped by 6 bases and J by 0 bases, with 12 bases between them. For the CDR3, the DNA is TGTGCCAGCAGTTCTAAAGGGGGCTCTGGGGCCAACGTCCTGACTTTC. Residues: CASSSKGGSGANVLTF.

CDR3 region: CASSQGLNVYEQYF. CDR3 coding DNA: TGTGCCAGCAGCCAAGGACTAAACGTCTACGAGCAGTACTTC. This sequence joins TRBV14 and TRBJ2-7, with D tentatively TRBD2 (5 bases). CDR1 is SGHDN and CDR2 is FVKESK in the germline V gene. V lost 1 base to trimming and J lost 3 bases, with 10 bases between them. The CDR3 is 14 residues long.

This clone appeared once. The J gene is TRBJ2-2, the V gene TRBV9, with D tentatively TRBD2 (7 bases). This CDR3 has 16 residues. Germline V lookup: CDR1 SGDLS, CDR2 YYNGEE. Trimming removed 4 bases from V and 0 bases from J, with 13 bases in between. The CDR3 reads CASSSRGGANTGELFF. In DNA form, the CDR3 reads TGTGCCAGCAGCTCTAGAGGGGGGGCGAACACCGGGGAGCTGTTTTTT.

The V and J genes are TRBV2 and TRBJ1-6; D not certain. Germline V lookup: CDR1 SNHLY, CDR2 FYNNEI. The V end was cut by 1 base, the J end by 0 bases, with 7 bases between. The CDR3 covers 16 residues. The CDR3 DNA reads as TGTGCCAGCAGTGAAGTTGGGAGCTCCTATAATTCACCCCTCCACTTT. Encoded protein: CASSEVGSSYNSPLHF.

The V gene is TRBV29-1, the J gene TRBJ1-4; the D is unclear. Trimming left V 4 bases short and J 6 bases short, with 9 bases between. Per germline, CDR1 SQVTM and CDR2 ANQGSEA. This CDR3 contains 12 residues. The CDR3 region is CSVGRGYEKLFF. In nucleotides, the CDR3 is TGCAGCGTTGGGAGAGGGTATGAAAAACTGTTTTTT.

This clone has a handful of counts. The rearrangement uses TRBV9 and TRBJ2-7; TRBD2 is a possible D gene (6 bases). Germline CDR1 and CDR2: SGDLS and YYNGEE. Between the trimmed V and J ends, which lost 3 bases and 7 bases, there was a span of 14 bases. CDR3 size: 13 residues. The CDR3: CASSASVFGEQYF. The CDR3 nucleotides are TGTGCCAGCAGCGCTAGCGTTTTCGGGGAGCAGTACTTC.

The chain employs TRBV13 and TRBJ1-2; D gene ambiguous. This CDR3 has 14 residues. CDR1 is PRHDT, CDR2 FYEKMQ, per germline (reference sequence). Trimming took off 3 bases at V and 3 bases at J, with 11 bases between the two ends. The CDR3 loop is CASSLGMEDYGYTF. The CDR3 DNA follows: TGTGCCAGCAGCTTGGGGATGGAGGACTATGGCTACACCTTC.

The genes are TRBV7-2 and TRBJ2-3, with a weak D call TRBD1 (5 bases). Deletions cut 3 bases from V and 2 bases from J, with 6 bases between. Per germline, CDR1 SGHTA and CDR2 FQGNSA. CDR3 length: 13 amino acids. The CDR3 nucleotides are TGTGCCAGCAGCTTGACAGCCACAGATACGCAGTATTTT. Its protein is CASSLTATDTQYF.

V usage is TRBV4-1 and J usage is TRBJ1-5; a weak D match, TRBD1 (5 bases). The germline V and J ends were trimmed by 1 base and 8 bases, with 9 bases remaining between them. CDR1 and CDR2 (germline): MGHRA, YSYEKL. This CDR3 region has 13 residues. This chain's CDR3 is CASSQGGREPQHF. The CDR3 nucleotides read TGCGCCAGCAGCCAAGGGGGGAGGGAGCCCCAGCATTTT.

The V call is TRBV4-1, the J call TRBJ2-7; 10 positions match TRBD1. Per the germline V gene, CDR1 is MGHRA and CDR2 is YSYEKL. The CDR3 has 17 amino acids. Trimming removed 1 base from V and 2 bases from J; junction bases left unmatched: 8. The DNA of the CDR3 is TGCGCCAGCAGCCAAGGCAGTCCGGGACAGGGGCCCTACGAGCAGTACTTC. Residues: CASSQGSPGQGPYEQYF.

The rearrangement links TRBV5-6 to TRBJ1-5; no clear D. In germline, CDR1 is SGHDT, CDR2 YYEEEE. Trimming stripped 0 bases from V and 6 bases from J, with 4 bases between. The CDR3 runs to 12 residues. CDR3 DNA sequence: TGTGCCAGCAGCTTGGGGCTTCAGCCCCAGCATTTT. This encodes CASSLGLQPQHF.

This chain connects TRBV27 to TRBJ2-1, with D maybe TRBD1 (5 bases). Trimming left V 2 bases short and J 6 bases short, with 8 bases between. The CDR3 length is 13 residues. Germline V gene data show CDR1 as MNHEY and CDR2 as SMNVEV (reference sequence). CDR3 sequence reads: CASSLVGRNEQFF. As DNA, the CDR3 is TGTGCCAGCAGTTTAGTGGGGCGCAATGAGCAGTTCTTC.

This clone was counted only a few times. V and J are TRBV4-2 and TRBJ2-1, with 10 bases that match TRBD1. The ends lost 0 bases at V and 3 bases at J; junction bases unmatched: 5. This CDR3 region has 17 residues. Looked up from germline, CDR1 is LGHNA and CDR2 is YNFKEQ. CDR3 in DNA: TGTGCCAGCAGCCAAGAGCCGGGACAGGGGTTCTACAATGAGCAGTTCTTC. It encodes CASSQEPGQGFYNEQFF.

The chain recombines TRBV6-2 or TRBV6-3 with TRBJ1-6; D is uncertain. CDR1 is MNHEY, CDR2 SVGEGT, per germline. Trimming removed 0 bases at V and 3 bases at J, with 9 bases between. CDR3 length equals 16 residues. For the CDR3, the DNA is TGTGCCAGCAGTTACTCTGGGCATCGCTATAATTCACCCCTCCACTTT. It encodes CASSYSGHRYNSPLHF.

The rearrangement uses TRBV10-3 and TRBJ2-1; 11 nucleotides match TRBD2. The CDR3 has 14 amino acids. Per the germline V gene, CDR1 is ENHRY and CDR2 is SYGVKD. V lost 6 bases to trimming and J lost 5 bases; unmatched junction nucleotides: 3. CDR3 DNA sequence: TGTGCCATCAGGAGACTAGCGGGGAACAATGAGCAGTTCTTC. The encoded protein is CAIRRLAGNNEQFF.

The V gene is TRBV13, the J gene TRBJ2-2, with 9 bases aligning to TRBD1. This CDR3 has 17 amino acids. Germline CDR1 and CDR2: PRHDT and FYEKMQ (reference sequence). V shed 0 bases and J 0 bases; nucleotides not matched to a gene: 2. CDR3 in DNA: TGTGCCAGCAGCTTAGGCCGGGACAGGGCGAACACCGGGGAGCTGTTTTTT. Translating it yields CASSLGRDRANTGELFF.

The rearrangement uses TRBV7-9 and TRBJ1-3, with 9 positions matching TRBD1. The V gene end was trimmed by 5 bases and the J gene end by 16 bases; junction bases not matched to a gene: 15. The V gene's germline CDR1 is SEHNR and CDR2 FQNEAQ (reference sequence). This CDR3 region has 14 residues. The CDR3 is CASSPWDRVSGMYF. The CDR3 DNA reads as TGTGCCAGCAGCCCCTGGGACAGGGTATCGGGAATGTATTTT.

V usage is TRBV7-2 and J usage is TRBJ2-1; 7 bases are a match to TRBD2. Per the germline V gene, CDR1 is SGHTA and CDR2 is FQGNSA. This CDR3 is 19 amino acids long. The ends lost 0 bases at V and 1 base at J; junction bases unmatched: 12. The chain's CDR3 is CASSLAGSGPLASYNEQFF. The DNA of the CDR3 is TGTGCCAGCAGCTTAGCCGGTAGCGGGCCCCTCGCTTCCTACAATGAGCAGTTCTTC.

The chain has TRBV6-5 and TRBJ1-5; D unclear. The V gene's germline CDR1 is MNHEY and CDR2 SVGAGI. The CDR3 is 13 residues long. Trimming shortened V by 9 bases and J by 3 bases, and 12 bases separated the two germline ends. The DNA of the CDR3 is TGTGCCAGTAGGCGAGGGCACAATCAGCCCCAGCATTTT. It yields the protein CASRRGHNQPQHF.

V usage is TRBV3-1 (or the pseudogene TRBV3-2) and J usage is TRBJ1-6, with D perhaps matching TRBD1 (5 bases). Germline V CDR1 and CDR2: LGHDT, YNNKEL (reference sequence). Trimming pared 4 bases from V and 2 bases from J, leaving 15 bases between. The CDR3 spans 17 residues. The CDR3 DNA follows: TGTGCCAGCAGCCCCTGGGGGGTAGTGACCTATAATTCACCCCTCCACTTT. This translates into CASSPWGVVTYNSPLHF.

This clone showed up just a few times. The chain links TRBV12-3 or TRBV12-4 to TRBJ1-1, with 8 bases lining up with TRBD1. The CDR3 totals 12 residues. J lost 11 bases, V lost 8 bases, and 10 bases had no gene match. The CDR3 DNA is TGTGCCAGCTCGAGGACAGGGCGGGTGGCTTTCTTT. Protein sequence: CASSRTGRVAFF.